This T cell receptor (beta chain) was recorded in a study of blood T cells in healthy people across ages. The authors ran a second PCR of roughly 6 to 11 cycles using a sample-barcoded 5' primer and a J-beta primer mix. TCRdb itself ran the 5' RACE reads through MiXCR, one entry per CDR3 protein. The sample shows some 1.8 million distinct CDR3 sequences, more than 35% of them seen only once. Study results and caveats: TCR beta diversity per million T cells fell roughly linearly with age.

Trimming removed 8 bases from V and 9 bases from J, with 14 bases in between. This CDR3 spans 11 amino acids. The germline CDR1 and CDR2 sequences are SQVTM and ANQGSEA. Of note for this clonotype: As yet, its antigen is unknown.

Every participating donor contributed roughly 9.6 milliliters of peripheral blood through a draw. The TCR comes from a human donor in good health. The sample comprised blood. The rearrangement links TRBV29-1 to TRBJ2-1; tentatively, D is TRBD1 (5 bases). The CDR3 DNA is TGCAGCAGATCAAGGGGCGGTGAGCAGTTCTTC. As protein: CSRSRGGEQFF.